The 5 T cell receptor beta chains presented below share a single source sample, sequenced in a study of blood T cell repertoires in COVID-19. TCRdb's table, derived via immunoSEQ multiplex PCR, lists solely in-frame clones and lacks some. In the table there are around 220,000 clones, 65% to 85% of which are singletons. Sequenced material: PBMCs or T cells enriched from blood (not recorded which). Every receptor here comes from a woman aged 40 to 50 who had recovered from COVID-19.

J is TRBJ2-2 and V is TRBV29-1; 10 positions match TRBD1. Germline V gene lookup returns CDR1 SQVTM and CDR2 ANQGSEA. J gave up 4 bases and V 3 bases, and 8 bases lay outside the gene matches. The CDR3 contains 16 residues. DNA for the CDR3: TGCAGCGTTGAGACCCTCGGGACAGGGGTCACCGGGGAGCTGTTTTTT. Translating gives CSVETLGTGVTGELFF.

The gene calls are TRBV27 and TRBJ2-7; TRBD1 aligns across 8 bases. The V gene's germline CDR1 is MNHEY and CDR2 SMNVEV (reference sequence). This CDR3 region has 14 residues. J gave up 2 bases and V 5 bases, and 5 bases lay outside the gene matches. The CDR3 sequence: CASSRTGLPYEQYV. Here the CDR3 DNA reads TGTGCCAGCAGTAGGACAGGGTTGCCCTACGAGCAGTACGTC.

The chain recombines TRBV27 with TRBJ2-3; 8 bases match TRBD2. Germline loops: CDR1 MNHEY, CDR2 SMNVEV (reference sequence). CDR3 size: 16 residues. The junction had 13 bases not matched to a gene; V was cut back by 5 bases and J by 6 bases. CDR3 DNA sequence: TGTGCCAGCAGTCTGGGTACTGGCGGGAGGATGGATACGCAGTATTTT. Translating it yields CASSLGTGGRMDTQYF.

The chain is built from TRBV21-1 and TRBJ2-3; TRBD2 is the table's D call, not checked against the DNA. TRBV21-1 is marked as a pseudogene. CDR3 length: 17 amino acids. The CDR3, as DNA: TGTGCCAGCAGCAAGGGGACTAGCGGGAGTCTGACAGATACGCAGTATTTT. Translated: CASSKGTSGSLTDTQYF.

J is TRBJ1-1 and V is TRBV6-1, with 10 bases lining up with TRBD1. V gave up 4 bases and J gave up 6 bases; unmatched junction bases: 11. The CDR3 contains 16 residues. The germline gives CDR1 MNHNS, CDR2 SASEGT. The chain's CDR3 is CASSVEGQGSGAEAFF. The CDR3 DNA sequence: TGTGCCAGCAGTGTGGAGGGACAGGGGAGTGGGGCTGAAGCTTTCTTT.